Below, 9 T cell receptor beta chains from the same sample are listed, as sequenced in a study of shared clonotypes between healthy human individuals. Here immunoSEQ multiplex PCR was the method, and the copy in TCRdb shows in-frame clones only, minus some. The sample lists some 1,600,000 clones; roughly 98% were seen once. Sequenced material: naive CD4+ T cells sorted from blood. Subset here: CD45RA+ positively selected. The receptors come from a man aged 30-40 years in good health.

The chain uses TRBV27 and TRBJ2-1; 7 positions match TRBD2. CDR3 size: 17 residues. V lost 1 base to trimming and J lost 0 bases; unmatched junction nucleotides: 6. Looked up from germline, CDR1 is MNHEY and CDR2 is SMNVEV (reference sequence). This CDR3 reads CASSLLGLADSYNEQFF. The CDR3 DNA reads TGTGCCAGCAGTTTATTGGGGCTAGCGGACTCCTACAATGAGCAGTTCTTC.

Comments on this clone: Other DNA sequences in the sample encode the same CDR3. This chain joins TRBV7-2 and TRBJ1-2, with D unclear. Per germline, CDR1 SGHTA and CDR2 FQGNSA. This CDR3 is 11 amino acids long. V shed 6 bases and J shed 2 bases, with 4 bases lying between them. The CDR3 DNA reads TGTGCCAGCAGAGAGAACTATGGCTACACCTTC. This sequence encodes CASRENYGYTF.

Only one count was recorded for this clone. V gene TRBV18 combines with J gene TRBJ2-5, with TRBD2 as a possible D gene (6 bases). This CDR3 is built from 15 residues. CDR1 and CDR2 (germline): KGHSH, LQKENI. V lost 3 bases to trimming and J lost 3 bases, with 14 bases between them. CDR3 DNA sequence: TGTGCCAGCTCACCCGGGAGTTCGGTGAAAGAGACCCAGTACTTC. It codes for CASSPGSSVKETQYF.

The chain joins TRBV7-2 to TRBJ2-7, with 7 nucleotides matching TRBD2. The CDR3 is 12 amino acids. J gave up 11 bases and V 1 base, and 5 bases lay outside the gene matches. Germline CDR1 and CDR2: SGHTA and FQGNSA. CDR3 protein: CASSLEGGFEYF. The DNA for the CDR3 is TGTGCCAGCAGCTTAGAGGGAGGGTTCGAGTACTTC.

Only one count was recorded for this clone. J is TRBJ2-4 and V is TRBV29-1, with unresolved D. Germline CDR1 and CDR2: SQVTM and ANQGSEA. V gave up 3 bases and J gave up 6 bases, with 21 bases separating them. This CDR3 is built from 16 residues. This CDR3 is CSVEDLLAHIINIQYF. The CDR3, as DNA: TGCAGCGTTGAGGACCTCTTGGCGCATATAATAAACATTCAGTACTTC.

V and J are TRBV27 and TRBJ2-5; D gene unclear. The V end was cut by 2 bases, the J end by 2 bases, with 9 bases between. This CDR3 region has 14 residues. Germline loops: CDR1 MNHEY, CDR2 SMNVEV (reference sequence). CDR3 nucleotides: TGTGCCAGCAGTTTAGTCGGCAGACAAGAGACCCAGTACTTC. Translation gives CASSLVGRQETQYF.

The V and J genes are TRBV4-1 and TRBJ2-7; 9 nucleotides agree with TRBD2. CDR1 is MGHRA and CDR2 is YSYEKL in the germline V gene. Trimming removed 2 bases from V and 3 bases from J; junction bases left unmatched: 14. This CDR3 has 18 residues. In DNA form, the CDR3 reads TGCGCCAGCAGCCAACTTAGCGGGAGTAACCAAAAGGGCTACGAGCAGTACTTC. Protein: CASSQLSGSNQKGYEQYF.

Comments on this clone: The same CDR3 also results from other DNA sequences found in this sample. The rearrangement joins TRBV11-2 to TRBJ2-6; possibly TRBD1 for D (5 bases). Germline V gene sequence: CDR1 SGHAT, CDR2 FQNNGV. Trimming removed 0 bases at V and 2 bases at J, with 5 bases between. The CDR3 covers 15 residues. The CDR3 bases are TGTGCCAGCAGCTTAGACAGGGCTGGGGCCAACGTCCTGACTTTC. This sequence encodes CASSLDRAGANVLTF.

This chain joins TRBV25-1 and TRBJ2-1; 7 bases are a match to TRBD2. Trimming at V came to 4 bases and at J to 4 bases, leaving 13 bases not matched to a gene. In germline, CDR1 is MGHDK, CDR2 SYGVNS. The CDR3 runs to 17 residues. CDR3 residues: CASSATSAGVWYNEQFF. The CDR3 DNA sequence: TGTGCCAGCAGTGCGACCTCGGCGGGAGTTTGGTACAATGAGCAGTTCTTC.